The clone carrying this T cell receptor (beta chain) was observed a few times. Its target is unknown. This record comes from a study of beta chain features in type 1 diabetes. Trimming removed 6 bases from V and 3 bases from J, with 12 bases in between. This CDR3 contains 13 residues. CDR1 is MDHEN, CDR2 SYDVKM, per germline. Whole-study findings and limits: The naive, central memory and Treg TCRB repertoires of patients appeared to be more similar to one another than those of healthy donors.

Every bit of the isolated RNA underwent reverse transcription, so sequencing read expressed TCRB transcripts. TCRdb's table, derived via immunoSEQ multiplex PCR, lists solely in-frame clones and lacks some. The sample has roughly 170,000 clones, more than 10% seen once. The sequence was obtained from a woman aged 18-35 years in good health. The V call is TRBV28, the J call TRBJ2-7; a possible D gene is TRBD2 (6 bases). Sequencing was done on a sample of central memory CD4+ T cells from blood. The CDR3: CASSPRERYEQYF. For the CDR3, the DNA is TGTGCCAGCAGCCCCCGGGAGCGCTACGAGCAGTACTTC.